The rows below give T cell receptor beta chains drawn from one sample of a study of patients and donors after allogeneic stem cell transplantation. TCRdb redid the calling of the RT-PCR reads with MiXCR, one entry per CDR3 protein. The table shows roughly 41,000 distinct CDR3 sequences, with more than 30% occurring only once. Sequences were obtained from blood, either unsorted or a sorted T cell fraction (not recorded which). These receptors came from a human donor who was either an allogeneic HSCT recipient or a stem cell or donor lymphocyte infusion donor (not recorded which). It is not recorded whose cells these are; they may come from a transplant donor. Both conserved end residues are part of each CDR3. The order of the fields is D gene, V gene, CDR3 length, J gene, clone size, CDR3 DNA, CDR3 protein. A D gene is named only where the DNA matches it firmly. Rows give clone size only sometimes, using once, few, many, or a class for an expanded clone.

.,TRBV5-1,12,TRBJ2-3,few,TGCGCCAGCAGCTCTCGCACAGATACGCAGTATTTT,CASSSRTDTQYF
TRBD2,TRBV9,16,TRBJ2-3,few,TGTGCCAGCAGCGTCCTGGGACTAGCGGACACAGATACGCAGTATTTT,CASSVLGLADTDTQYF
.,TRBV28,13,TRBJ2-1,.,TGTGCCAGCTCTAGAGGCAGGATCAATGAGCAGTTCTTC,CASSRGRINEQFF
TRBD1,TRBV12-3/TRBV12-4,18,TRBJ1-2,few,TGTGCCAGCAGGGGCTTTAGGGACAGGGTAAACGGCCACTATGGCTACACCTTC,CASRGFRDRVNGHYGYTF
.,TRBV7-2,15,TRBJ2-2,.,TGTGCCAGCAGCTTAGTGTATGGTTTCACCGGGGAGCTGTTTTTT,CASSLVYGFTGELFF
TRBD2,TRBV7-3,15,TRBJ2-5,.,TGTGCCAGCAGCTTAACTAGCGGGAGAAGAGAGACCCAGTACTTC,CASSLTSGRRETQYF
.,TRBV10-3,12,TRBJ2-7,.,TGTGCCATCAGTGAAACGCGGACCGGGCAGTACTTC,CAISETRTGQYF
.,TRBV24-1,17,TRBJ1-5,many,TGTGCCACCAGTGACCCCCTCAGTGGGTATAGCAATCAGCCCCAGCATTTT,CATSDPLSGYSNQPQHF
.,TRBV7-3,15,TRBJ2-1,once,TGTGCCAGCAGTCGCGATCTAAAAAATTACAATGAGCAGTTCTTC,CASSRDLKNYNEQFF
.,TRBV20-1,14,TRBJ1-2,few,TGCAGTGCTAGTTCTGGGGCGGATAACTATGGCTACACCTTC,CSASSGADNYGYTF
.,TRBV12-3/TRBV12-4,14,TRBJ2-5,.,TGTGCCAGCAGTTTTATTGAGGGACAAGAGACCCAGTACTTC,CASSFIEGQETQYF